This TCR beta chain was observed in a study of T cells in localized non-small cell lung cancer (TCRdb year 2020). With respect to the entire study: The study examined T cell repertoires in a few hundred patients with early-stage NSCLC and compared tumors with uninvolved tumor-adjacent lungs. The cohort was made up of around 220 treatment-naive NSCLC patients whose localized lung tumors had been resected. A mean age of around 66 years was recorded for the NSCLC patients, of whom 129 were male and 90 to 110 were female.

V drops 0 bases and J drops 0 bases, leaving 13 bases in between. The CDR3 spans 18 residues, from the cysteine through the phenylalanine. Just the 54-base CDR3 DNA is kept, in frame starting at base 1. Based on the germline V gene, the CDR1 and CDR2 sequences are SGHRS and YFSETQ. The immunoSEQ Assay was used to sequence TCR beta CDR3 regions from DNA. The original pipeline was this. To compute T cell density, TCR beta template counts were normalized to usable DNA, which was estimated by amplifying housekeeping genes. Using the preseqR package, richness was estimated by extrapolating to 120,000 templates for tissue samples and 400,000 templates for PBMC samples. Clonality was defined as one minus Pielou's evenness. Tissue-enriched TCRs were identified by differential abundance testing using productive amino-acid clonotypes, minimum total count 5 and alpha 0.1. The Jaccard Index and the Morisita Overlap Index were used to quantify repertoire overlap between compartments. TCR beta CDR3s were clustered by GLIPH together with public tetramer-defined viral CDR3s, and at least three viral sequences plus V-gene enrichment were required for viral motifs. As stored in TCRdb, this immuneACCESS dataset retains in-frame rearrangements with V and J assigned. A fraction of the clones does not appear; measured against another copy, unresolved V genes explain less than half of the discrepancy, and the remainder lacks a known reason. V and J calls and clone size are those listed in that table; D and trimming were worked out from the DNA. The sample data list under 40,000 clones, and around 93% of these were observed just once. Clones ranked in the top ten supply roughly 8.2% of the sample.

Beyond this particular receptor, the publication reports: A median of approximately 50 of the top 100 tumor clones turned up in the paired uninvolved adjacent lung, and some 27 of those clones also ranked among the top 100 of that same adjacent lung. Because the study design was exploratory, TCR variables were selected using unadjusted p-values without false-discovery rate correction. Longer overall survival was associated with higher blood T cell density, whereas shorter survival was associated with higher adjacent-lung clonality. Uninvolved tumor-adjacent lung showed the highest T cell clonality, higher than tumor, which suggests more focused antigenic responses in the uninvolved tumor-adjacent lung. Multi-region tumor sequencing was not performed, so intratumor heterogeneity could not be excluded.

At diagnosis, peripheral blood, uninvolved tumor-adjacent lung and tumor were collected and stored as a combination of fresh-frozen and FFPE material. For TCR repertoire profiling, blood samples were analyzed as peripheral blood mononuclear cells. A remark on this clone: No cognate antigen has been identified for it. Within one base of it there is no much larger clone, and no base qualities were kept.

The sequence is built from TRBV5-1 and TRBJ2-6; the best D guess is TRBD2, with 5 bases matching. This TCR was sampled from a female donor aged 60 or older with stage I lung adenocarcinoma. The sample consisted of peripheral blood, taken before any cancer treatment. The sequenced DNA is TGCGCCAGCAGCTTGGAGGGCACTGGGAGCTCTGGGGCCAACGTCCTGACTTTC. It encodes CASSLEGTGSSGANVLTF.